The following is a T cell receptor (beta chain) sequence with its context. Antigen unknown. Germline lookup yields CDR1 SGHAT and CDR2 FQDESV (reference sequence). The CDR3 totals 14 residues. Trimming removed 1 base from V and 2 bases from J, with 8 bases in between. This sample stems from a study of cytomegalovirus exposure and HLA in healthy donors. Primers for the PCR totalled 60 Vbeta and 13 Jbeta. Only in-frame clones appear in the TCRdb table, and some are missing; sequencing was by immunoSEQ multiplex PCR. Recorded for this sample: approximately 60,000 clones. General observations from the study: The study flagged about 150 TCR beta chains as cytomegalovirus-associated. The classifier reportedly diagnosed cytomegalovirus status with high specificity and sensitivity. Analyzed later, most CMV-associated TCR beta chains appeared HLA-restricted.

The J gene is TRBJ1-1, the V gene TRBV11-1, with D possibly matching TRBD1 (6 bases). Sequenced sample: PBMCs. The sequence came from a young man in good health and CMV-seropositive. In nucleotides, the CDR3 is TGTGCCAGCAGCTTAGATGGGGGCAACACTGAAGCTTTCTTT. This translates into CASSLDGGNTEAFF.